This T cell receptor beta chain was sequenced during a study of blood T cell repertoires in COVID-19. Study as a whole: Material from acute and convalescent COVID-19 was sourced from the United States, Italy and Spain. PBMCs, B-cell-depleted T cells, or T cells were the source of the cDNA or gDNA that made up the material.

Authors' processing steps: Scientists estimated how many nucleated cells there were by amplifying reference gene primers. Libraries were prepared by immunoSEQ multiplex PCR; TCRdb keeps only in-frame clonotypes and omits some of them. From that table come the V and J calls and clone size; the DNA was used to work out D and trimming. The sample carries some 350,000 clones, over 70% recorded once. The germline CDR1 and CDR2 sequences are MDHEN and SYDVKM. The CDR3 totals 14 residues. With V trimmed by 7 bases and J by 6 bases, 8 bases remained unmatched. This TCR came from a young man with active or convalescent COVID-19. The chain joins TRBV28 to TRBJ2-2; the match to TRBD1 covers 7 bases. The sequenced sample was peripheral blood. CDR3 amino acids: CASTETGPSGELFF. DNA of the CDR3: TGTGCCAGCACAGAGACAGGGCCCTCCGGGGAGCTGTTTTTT.